This is a list of T cell receptor beta chains from one sample in a study of T cells expressing NK-cell markers. TCRdb reanalyzed the 5' RACE reads and collapses them to one entry per CDR3 protein, without DNA. This sample's table has 550,000 to 600,000 distinct CDR3 sequences. The sequencing input was blood T cells: a sorted CD56 or NKG2C T cell subset, CD4+ or CD8+ T cells, or bulk PBMC T cells (not recorded which). These receptors all stem from a man younger than 35 in good health. Both conserved end residues are part of each CDR3.

j_gene: TRBJ2-1; v_gene: TRBV30; len: 15; CDR3aa: CAWSAGGQHYNEQFF
j_gene: TRBJ2-5; v_gene: TRBV5-1; len: 17; CDR3aa: CASSLVAGGGTQETQYF
j_gene: TRBJ2-2; v_gene: TRBV7-8; len: 17; CDR3aa: CASSLGRWLGPTGELFF
j_gene: TRBJ1-2; v_gene: TRBV11-2; len: 14; CDR3aa: CASSRGTAYYGYTF
j_gene: TRBJ2-5; v_gene: TRBV3-1; len: 15; CDR3aa: CASSLSGRAAETQYF
j_gene: TRBJ1-1; v_gene: TRBV20-1; len: 12; CDR3aa: CSGTGLNTEAFF
j_gene: TRBJ2-1; v_gene: TRBV12-3/TRBV12-4; len: 12; CDR3aa: CASRENRGREFF
j_gene: TRBJ2-7; v_gene: TRBV12-3/TRBV12-4; len: 16; CDR3aa: CASSYALGHPSYEQYF
j_gene: TRBJ1-2; v_gene: TRBV5-1; len: 15; CDR3aa: CASSGRTGGGYGYTF
j_gene: TRBJ1-4; v_gene: TRBV6-1; len: 17; CDR3aa: CASRRAGLKATNEKLFF
j_gene: TRBJ2-7; v_gene: TRBV5-1; len: 13; CDR3aa: CASSGAVADEQYF
j_gene: TRBJ2-5; v_gene: TRBV11-2; len: 11; CDR3aa: CASSNPGTQYF
j_gene: TRBJ1-4; v_gene: TRBV5-1; len: 15; CDR3aa: CASSPVGGVIEKLFF
j_gene: TRBJ2-1; v_gene: TRBV10-2; len: 13; CDR3aa: CAVAGGSGNEQFF
j_gene: TRBJ2-3; v_gene: TRBV12-3/TRBV12-4; len: 16; CDR3aa: CASSLIRAAGTDTQYF
j_gene: TRBJ1-1; v_gene: TRBV7-9; len: 16; CDR3aa: CASSSTGGFGNTEAFF
j_gene: TRBJ2-2; v_gene: TRBV18; len: 18; CDR3aa: CASSPGLAGSGNTGELFF
j_gene: TRBJ1-6; v_gene: TRBV19; len: 15; CDR3aa: CASSISGQGTSPLHF
j_gene: TRBJ1-2; v_gene: TRBV5-6; len: 11; CDR3aa: CASNQDGGSTF
j_gene: TRBJ2-7; v_gene: TRBV20-1; len: 12; CDR3aa: CSASFGGHEQYF
j_gene: TRBJ2-2; v_gene: TRBV7-2; len: 14; CDR3aa: CASSPPTPGGELFF
j_gene: TRBJ2-5; v_gene: TRBV15; len: 18; CDR3aa: CATSREPPLAGAGETQYF
j_gene: TRBJ1-2; v_gene: TRBV3-1; len: 15; CDR3aa: CASRGPGTGGYGYTF
j_gene: TRBJ2-1; v_gene: TRBV5-1; len: 15; CDR3aa: CASSLWRVSYNEQFF
j_gene: TRBJ1-5; v_gene: TRBV4-2; len: 17; CDR3aa: CASSQDQGVVQNQPQHF
j_gene: TRBJ2-7; v_gene: TRBV7-6; len: 14; CDR3aa: CASSLAGDNWEQYF
j_gene: TRBJ2-3; v_gene: TRBV6-5; len: 15; CDR3aa: CASSYLGVAADTQYF
j_gene: TRBJ2-7; v_gene: TRBV30; len: 14; CDR3aa: CAWSGGTYPYEQYF
j_gene: TRBJ1-1; v_gene: TRBV20-1; len: 14; CDR3aa: CSAQSTGTDTEAFF
j_gene: TRBJ2-1; v_gene: TRBV6-2/TRBV6-3; len: 14; CDR3aa: CASSYDAGGNEQFF
j_gene: TRBJ2-5; v_gene: TRBV5-6; len: 15; CDR3aa: CASSLGAGPAETQYF
j_gene: TRBJ2-3; v_gene: TRBV7-7; len: 14; CDR3aa: CASSFAPGTDTQYF
j_gene: TRBJ1-1; v_gene: TRBV7-2; len: 14; CDR3aa: CASSLQMVNTEAFF
j_gene: TRBJ2-1; v_gene: TRBV11-1; len: 19; CDR3aa: CASSLALPSGLGLPGEQFF
j_gene: TRBJ2-1; v_gene: TRBV27; len: 14; CDR3aa: CASSAAGLAGEQFF
j_gene: TRBJ1-6; v_gene: TRBV3-1; len: 15; CDR3aa: CASSHGGLENSPLHF
j_gene: TRBJ2-3; v_gene: TRBV4-2; len: 17; CDR3aa: CASSQTGTSGSLDTQYF
j_gene: TRBJ2-5; v_gene: TRBV21-1; len: 16; CDR3aa: CASRSRSETCPETQYF
j_gene: TRBJ1-5; v_gene: TRBV24-1; len: 16; CDR3aa: CATSDGPGHTNQPQHF
j_gene: TRBJ1-1; v_gene: TRBV24-1; len: 18; CDR3aa: CATSDFETGDPMNTEAFF
j_gene: TRBJ2-1; v_gene: TRBV20-1; len: 17; CDR3aa: CSARDLGGGAVYNEQFF
j_gene: TRBJ2-3; v_gene: TRBV20-1; len: 15; CDR3aa: CSALFRLGNTDTQYF
j_gene: TRBJ2-1; v_gene: TRBV12-3/TRBV12-4; len: 14; CDR3aa: CASSLSASGNEQFF
j_gene: TRBJ2-7; v_gene: TRBV7-9; len: 14; CDR3aa: CASSHSGNSYEQYF
j_gene: TRBJ2-7; v_gene: TRBV6-5; len: 17; CDR3aa: CASSLAGAGDRAYEQYF
j_gene: TRBJ2-2; v_gene: TRBV12-3/TRBV12-4; len: 14; CDR3aa: CASSLRDNTGELFF
j_gene: TRBJ2-7; v_gene: TRBV30; len: 11; CDR3aa: CAWSTAAEQYF
j_gene: TRBJ1-3; v_gene: TRBV4-1; len: 16; CDR3aa: CASSQEAGVGGNTIYF
j_gene: TRBJ2-2; v_gene: TRBV18; len: 16; CDR3aa: CASSPSVMGNTGELFF
j_gene: TRBJ2-2; v_gene: TRBV20-1; len: 12; CDR3aa: CSVERETGELFF
j_gene: TRBJ1-2; v_gene: TRBV5-1; len: 13; CDR3aa: CASSFYTSYGYTF
j_gene: TRBJ1-4; v_gene: TRBV5-1; len: 14; CDR3aa: CASSLEGGRQKLFF
j_gene: TRBJ1-4; v_gene: TRBV5-1; len: 14; CDR3aa: CASSLAGQGEKLFF